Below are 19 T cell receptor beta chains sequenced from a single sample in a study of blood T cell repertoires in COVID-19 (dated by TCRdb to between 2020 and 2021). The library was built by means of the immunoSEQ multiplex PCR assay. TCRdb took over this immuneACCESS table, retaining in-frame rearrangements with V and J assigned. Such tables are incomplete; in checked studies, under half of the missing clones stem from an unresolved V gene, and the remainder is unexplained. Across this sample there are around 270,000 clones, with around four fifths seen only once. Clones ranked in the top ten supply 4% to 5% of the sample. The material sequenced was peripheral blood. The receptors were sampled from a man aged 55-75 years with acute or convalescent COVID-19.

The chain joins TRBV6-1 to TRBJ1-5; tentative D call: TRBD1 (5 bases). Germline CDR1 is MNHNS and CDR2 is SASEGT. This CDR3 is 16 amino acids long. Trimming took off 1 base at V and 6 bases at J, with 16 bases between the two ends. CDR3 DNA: TGTGCCAGCAGTGAAGTGGGGGGTAGGGGCTCTCAGCCCCAGCATTTT. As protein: CASSEVGGRGSQPQHF.

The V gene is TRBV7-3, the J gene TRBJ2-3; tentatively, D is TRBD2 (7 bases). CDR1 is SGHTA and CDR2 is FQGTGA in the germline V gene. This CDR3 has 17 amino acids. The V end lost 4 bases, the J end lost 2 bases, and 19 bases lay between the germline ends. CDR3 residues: CASSSGGAGHLTDTQYF. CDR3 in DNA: TGTGCCAGCAGCTCCGGGGGAGCGGGACACCTCACAGATACGCAGTATTTT.

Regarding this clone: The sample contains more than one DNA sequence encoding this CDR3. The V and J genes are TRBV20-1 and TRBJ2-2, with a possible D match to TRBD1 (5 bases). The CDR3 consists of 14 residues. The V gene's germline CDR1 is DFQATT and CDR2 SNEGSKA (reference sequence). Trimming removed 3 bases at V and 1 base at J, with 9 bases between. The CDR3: CSASFQGNTGELFF. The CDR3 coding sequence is TGCAGTGCTAGTTTCCAGGGGAACACCGGGGAGCTGTTTTTT.

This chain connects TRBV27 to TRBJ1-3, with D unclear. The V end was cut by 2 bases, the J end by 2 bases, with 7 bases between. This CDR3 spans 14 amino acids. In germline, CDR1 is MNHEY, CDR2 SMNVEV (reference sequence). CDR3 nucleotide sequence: TGTGCCAGCAGTTTACGGCGGACTGGAAACACCATATATTTT. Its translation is CASSLRRTGNTIYF.

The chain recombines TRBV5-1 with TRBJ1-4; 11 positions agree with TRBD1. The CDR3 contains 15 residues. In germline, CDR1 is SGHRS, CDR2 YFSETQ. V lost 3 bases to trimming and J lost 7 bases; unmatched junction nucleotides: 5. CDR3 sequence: CASSWSGTGGEKLFF. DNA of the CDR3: TGCGCCAGCAGCTGGAGTGGGACAGGGGGTGAAAAACTGTTTTTT.

This CDR3 is CASSLPGQLEQYF. As DNA, the CDR3 is TGTGCCAGCAGTCTACCGGGACAGCTCGAGCAGTACTTC. The chain joins TRBV25-1 to TRBJ2-7, with 7 bases that match TRBD1. Germline V gene lookup returns CDR1 MGHDK and CDR2 SYGVNS. The CDR3 runs 13 residues. V shed 5 bases, J shed 6 bases, and the junction held 7 bases outside the gene matches.

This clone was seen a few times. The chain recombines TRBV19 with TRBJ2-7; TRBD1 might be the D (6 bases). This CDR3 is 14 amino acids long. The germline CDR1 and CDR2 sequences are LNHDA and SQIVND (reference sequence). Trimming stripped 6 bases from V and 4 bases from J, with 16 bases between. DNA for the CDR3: TGTGCCAGTAGCCCTGGGGGCAGTATTTACGAGCAGTACTTC. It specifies CASSPGGSIYEQYF.

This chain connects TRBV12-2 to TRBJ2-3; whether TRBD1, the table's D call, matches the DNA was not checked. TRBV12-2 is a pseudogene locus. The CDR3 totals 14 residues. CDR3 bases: TGTGCAAGTCGCTTATTGGGGCGCACAGATACGCAGTATTTT. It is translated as CASRLLGRTDTQYF.

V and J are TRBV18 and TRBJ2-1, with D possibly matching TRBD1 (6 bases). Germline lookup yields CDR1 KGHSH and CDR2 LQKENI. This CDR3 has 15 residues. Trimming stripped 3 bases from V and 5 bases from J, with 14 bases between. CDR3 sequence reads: CASSPPNRVNNEQFF. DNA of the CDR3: TGTGCCAGCTCACCGCCCAACAGGGTTAACAATGAGCAGTTCTTC.

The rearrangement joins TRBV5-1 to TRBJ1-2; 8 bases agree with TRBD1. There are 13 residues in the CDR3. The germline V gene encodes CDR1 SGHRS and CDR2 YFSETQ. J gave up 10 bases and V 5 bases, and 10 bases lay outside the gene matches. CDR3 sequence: CASRFGRTGIYTF. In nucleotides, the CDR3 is TGCGCCAGCAGGTTCGGTAGGACAGGGATCTACACCTTC.

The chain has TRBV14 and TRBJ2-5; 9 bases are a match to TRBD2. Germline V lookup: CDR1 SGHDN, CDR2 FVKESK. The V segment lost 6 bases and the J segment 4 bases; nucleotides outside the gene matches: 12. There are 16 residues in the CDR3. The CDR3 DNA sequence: TGTGCCAGCAGGGCGAGCGGGAGGAATACAGGAGAGACCCAGTACTTC. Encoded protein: CASRASGRNTGETQYF.

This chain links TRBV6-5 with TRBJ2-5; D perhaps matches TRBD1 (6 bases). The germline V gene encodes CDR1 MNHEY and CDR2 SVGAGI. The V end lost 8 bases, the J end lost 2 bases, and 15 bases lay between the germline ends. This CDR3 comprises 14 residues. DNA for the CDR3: TGTGCCAGCCGAGCCCCAGGGGCTCAAGAGACCCAGTACTTC. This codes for CASRAPGAQETQYF.

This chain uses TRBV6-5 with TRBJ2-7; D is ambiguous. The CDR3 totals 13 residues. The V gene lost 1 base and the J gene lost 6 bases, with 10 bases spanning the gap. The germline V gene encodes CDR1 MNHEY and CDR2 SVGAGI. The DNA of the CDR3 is TGTGCCAGCAGTTACTTGGTAGAGGCCGAGCAGTACTTC. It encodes CASSYLVEAEQYF.

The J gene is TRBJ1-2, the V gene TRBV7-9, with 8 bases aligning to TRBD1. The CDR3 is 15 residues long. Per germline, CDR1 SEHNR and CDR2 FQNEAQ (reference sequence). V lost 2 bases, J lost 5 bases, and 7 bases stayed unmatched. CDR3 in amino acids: CASSLMVNRGYGYTF. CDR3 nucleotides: TGTGCCAGCAGCTTAATGGTTAACAGGGGGTATGGCTACACCTTC. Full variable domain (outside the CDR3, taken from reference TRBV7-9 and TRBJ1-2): DTGVSQNPRHKITKRGQNVTFRCDPISEHNRLYWYRQTLGQGPEFLTYFQNEAQLEKSRLLSDRFSAERPKGSFSTLEIQRTEQGDSAMYLCASSLMVNRGYGYTFGSGTRLTVV.

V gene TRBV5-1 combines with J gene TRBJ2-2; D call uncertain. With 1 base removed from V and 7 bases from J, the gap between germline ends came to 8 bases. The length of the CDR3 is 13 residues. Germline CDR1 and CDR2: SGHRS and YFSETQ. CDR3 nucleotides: TGCGCCAGCAGCTTGAGAGGTAACGGGGAGCTGTTTTTT. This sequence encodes CASSLRGNGELFF.

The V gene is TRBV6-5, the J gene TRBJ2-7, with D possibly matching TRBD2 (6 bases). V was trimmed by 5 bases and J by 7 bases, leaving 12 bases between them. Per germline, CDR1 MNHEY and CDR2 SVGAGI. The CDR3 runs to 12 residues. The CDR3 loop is CASSKTSWEQYF. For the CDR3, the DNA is TGTGCCAGCAGTAAGACTAGTTGGGAGCAGTACTTC.

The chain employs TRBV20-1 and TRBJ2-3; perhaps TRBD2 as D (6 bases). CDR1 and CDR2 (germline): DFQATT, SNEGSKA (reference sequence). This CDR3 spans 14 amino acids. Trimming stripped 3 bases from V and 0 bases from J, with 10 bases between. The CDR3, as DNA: TGCAGTGCTAGTTTAGCGGATAGCACAGATACGCAGTATTTT. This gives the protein CSASLADSTDTQYF.

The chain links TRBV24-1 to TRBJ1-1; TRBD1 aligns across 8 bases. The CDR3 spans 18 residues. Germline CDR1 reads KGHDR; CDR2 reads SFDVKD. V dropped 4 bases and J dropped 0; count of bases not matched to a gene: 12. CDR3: CATSDIDRGEDVNTEAFF. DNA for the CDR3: TGTGCCACCAGTGACATAGACAGGGGCGAGGACGTGAACACTGAAGCTTTCTTT.

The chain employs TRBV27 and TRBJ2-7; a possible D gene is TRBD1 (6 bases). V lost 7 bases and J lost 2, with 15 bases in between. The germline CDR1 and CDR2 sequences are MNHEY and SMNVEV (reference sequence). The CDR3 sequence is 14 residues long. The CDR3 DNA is TGTGCCAGCACCCAGACAGGACTTCCCTACGAGCAGTACTTC. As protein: CASTQTGLPYEQYF.